This T cell receptor beta chain was identified in a study of shared clonotypes between healthy human individuals. Study-level information: The study enrolled a couple of women and three men aged 18 to 49.

CD45RO negativity and positive selection for CCR7 defined naive CD8 cells, a population that excluded terminally differentiated effector memory CD45RA+ cells. The CDR3 totals 13 residues. The ends were cut back, 0 bases at V and 6 bases at J, with 10 bases in the middle. From germline, CDR1 is SGDLS and CDR2 YYNGEE. The table came from immunoSEQ multiplex PCR; TCRdb's copy has only in-frame clones and leaves some out. This table has roughly 650,000 clones, roughly 95% appearing once. Details on this clone: The sample holds other DNA sequences that translate to the same CDR3.

The receptor was derived from a woman in her 30s in good health. This chain uses TRBV9 with TRBJ2-7, with D possibly being TRBD2 (6 bases). Sequencing was done on a sample of naive CD8+ T cells sorted from blood. CDR3 DNA: TGTGCCAGCAGCGTAGCTGGAGGGCCCGAGCAGTACTTC. Its translation: CASSVAGGPEQYF.